A few counts support the clone carrying this T cell receptor beta chain. Its antigen is unidentified. TCRdb independently ran MiXCR on the 5' RACE reads; one entry per CDR3 protein. The sample has hundreds of thousands of distinct CDR3 sequences, around 13% seen once. J was trimmed by 8 bases and V by 5 bases; bases with no gene match: 3. CDR3 size: 12 residues. Germline values: CDR1 SGHTA, CDR2 FQGNSA. This sample was included in a study of T cells after yellow fever vaccination. Study background: Fractions low in cell number were prepared with SMART-Seq v4 Ultra Low Input.

Study-level results: Although most clonotypes did not, a small share appeared in both CD4 and CD8 compartments. Abundant clonotypes (contaminants from the bulk population) could be present in FACS-sorted repertoires.

The rearrangement links TRBV7-2 to TRBJ2-1; TRBD1 matches at 7 bases. This receptor was taken from a man aged 18 to 29 who received the YFV17D yellow fever vaccine. The sequences come from CD4+ T cells sorted from PBMCs, collected 15 days after the yellow fever booster vaccination. The CDR3, as DNA: TGTGCCAGCAGCGTACAGGGGTATGAGCAGTTCTTC. This translates into CASSVQGYEQFF.